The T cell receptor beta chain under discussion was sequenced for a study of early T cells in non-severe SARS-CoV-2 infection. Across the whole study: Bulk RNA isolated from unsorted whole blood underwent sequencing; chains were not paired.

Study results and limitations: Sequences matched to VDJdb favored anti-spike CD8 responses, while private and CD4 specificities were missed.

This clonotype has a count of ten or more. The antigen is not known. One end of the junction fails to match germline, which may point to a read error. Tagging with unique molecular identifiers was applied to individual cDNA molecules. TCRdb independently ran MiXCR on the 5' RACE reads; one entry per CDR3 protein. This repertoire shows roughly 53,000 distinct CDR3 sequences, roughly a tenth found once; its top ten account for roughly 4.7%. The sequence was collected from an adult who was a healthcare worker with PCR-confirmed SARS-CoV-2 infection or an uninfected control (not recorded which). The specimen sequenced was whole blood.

CDR3 region: CASSLGTASTDTQYF. The CDR3 nucleotides are TGTGCCAGCAGCCTAGGGACAGCTAGCACAGATACGCAGTATTTT. V is TRBV13 and J is TRBJ2-3; 7 nucleotides align to TRBD1. CDR1 is PRHDT, CDR2 FYEKMQ, per germline (reference sequence). This CDR3 is 15 amino acids long.